This entry is about one TCR beta chain. The antigen remains unidentified. This sample is drawn from a study of OX40 agonist ivuxolimab in advanced cancers. Turning to the study itself: Given to patients was ivuxolimab, an agonistic anti-OX40 (CD134) antibody. Study results and caveats: Dosing at 0.1 to 3.0 mg/kg was accompanied by clonal expansion of CD4+ and CD8+ blood T cells by week 6.

Sequenced by immunoSEQ multiplex PCR; TCRdb stores in-frame clones only, minus some. The sample has fewer than 90,000 clones, about 91% seen once; the top ten hold 0.75% to 0.95%. V lost 2 bases, J lost 11 bases, and 11 bases lay in between. The germline V gene encodes CDR1 SGHDT and CDR2 YYEEEE. The CDR3 totals 13 residues. The clonotype was recovered from an adult with an advanced solid tumor such as melanoma, head and neck, liver or kidney cancer. The material was CD4+ or CD8+ T cells sorted from blood, obtained in a trial of the OX40 agonist ivuxolimab. V gene TRBV5-6 combines with J gene TRBJ1-6, with D possibly matching TRBD1 (5 bases). The CDR3 is CASSFEGVPPLHF. The CDR3 DNA is TGTGCCAGCAGCTTTGAAGGGGTCCCACCCCTCCACTTT.